These 13 T cell receptor beta chains were all obtained from the same sample, sequenced in a study of cytomegalovirus exposure and HLA in healthy donors. PCR used 60 Vbeta primers and 13 Jbeta primers. The repertoire was sequenced with immunoSEQ multiplex PCR; TCRdb's copy has only in-frame clones and lacks some. The table includes some 200,000 clones, 80% detected once. Material for sequencing was PBMCs. The receptor source for this set is a boy between 5 and 17 years old in good health and CMV-seronegative.

This clone has only a few counts. V usage is TRBV2 and J usage is TRBJ2-7, with D possibly being TRBD1 (5 bases). This CDR3 has 14 residues. Trimming left V 3 bases short and J 1 base short, with 10 bases between. Germline V lookup: CDR1 SNHLY, CDR2 FYNNEI. The CDR3 DNA reads as TGTGCCAGCAGTGAGAGTCAGGGTTCCTACGAGCAGTACTTC. It codes for CASSESQGSYEQYF.

This clone was recorded once. This sequence joins TRBV9 and TRBJ2-5; 7 bases map to TRBD2. The CDR3 runs 14 residues. Trimming took 4 bases from V and 2 from J; bases not matched to a gene: 5. Germline lookup yields CDR1 SGDLS and CDR2 YYNGEE. This chain's CDR3 is CASSPWGGQETQYF. The CDR3 DNA follows: TGTGCCAGCAGCCCCTGGGGAGGGCAAGAGACCCAGTACTTC.

The sample holds a few counts of this clone. V and J are TRBV25-1 and TRBJ2-1; 8 bases align to TRBD1. Trimming at V came to 3 bases and at J to 4 bases, leaving 11 bases not matched to a gene. The CDR3 loop spans 17 amino acids. Germline CDR1 and CDR2: MGHDK and SYGVNS. The CDR3 spells CASSDRTGREYYNEQFF. In DNA, the CDR3 is TGTGCCAGCAGTGACAGGACAGGGCGAGAGTATTACAATGAGCAGTTCTTC.

CDR3 bases: TGTGCCAGCAGCCAAGAAAGTGACAGGTATCAGCCCCAGCATTTT. It codes for CASSQESDRYQPQHF. The chain recombines TRBV4-2 with TRBJ1-5; weak D call: TRBD1 (6 bases). Per germline, CDR1 LGHNA and CDR2 YNFKEQ. Trimming removed 0 bases from V and 5 bases from J, with 11 bases in between. The CDR3 consists of 15 residues.

This clone has a handful of counts. At the DNA level, this CDR3 is encoded by other sequences in the same sample as well. The chain uses TRBV30 and TRBJ1-1; D is undetermined. Trimming pared 0 bases from V and 1 base from J, leaving 6 bases between. Germline V lookup: CDR1 GTSNPN, CDR2 SVGIG (reference sequence). CDR3 size: 13 residues. CDR3 loop: CAWSVRGNTEAFF. The CDR3 DNA is TGTGCCTGGAGTGTACGAGGGAACACTGAAGCTTTCTTT. Full variable domain (rest looked up from reference TRBV30 and TRBJ1-1): SQTIHQWPATLVQPVGSPLSLECTVEGTSNPNLYWYRQAAGRGLQLLFYSVGIGQISSEVPQNLSASRPQDRQFILSSKKLLLSDSGFYLCAWSVRGNTEAFFGQGTRLTVV.

This clone occurred a few times. The chain employs TRBV18 and TRBJ2-6; TRBD1 agrees at 7 bases. CDR1 is KGHSH, CDR2 LQKENI, per germline. The CDR3 has 17 residues. V lost 2 bases to trimming and J lost 0 bases; unmatched junction nucleotides: 4. The CDR3 sequence: CASSPDRVYSGANVLTF. The CDR3, as DNA: TGTGCCAGCTCACCAGACAGGGTTTACTCTGGGGCCAACGTCCTGACTTTC. Using reference TRBV18 and TRBJ2-6 for the parts outside the CDR3, the full variable domain is NAGVMQNPRHLVRRRGQEARLRCSPMKGHSHVYWYRQLPEEGLKFMVYLQKENIIDESGMPKERFSAEFPKEGPSILRIQQVVRGDSAAYFCASSPDRVYSGANVLTFGAGSRLTVL.

J is TRBJ1-4 and V is TRBV19; D is perhaps TRBD1 (5 bases). This CDR3 spans 13 amino acids. The V gene's germline CDR1 is LNHDA and CDR2 SQIVND (reference sequence). The ends were cut back, 6 bases at V and 8 bases at J, with 13 bases in the middle. The CDR3 DNA reads as TGTGCCAGTAGCCTCGCGGGGGTGGAAAAACTGTTTTTT. Residues: CASSLAGVEKLFF.

The rearrangement uses TRBV19 and TRBJ2-2, with TRBD2 matching 7 bases. Germline loops: CDR1 LNHDA, CDR2 SQIVND (reference sequence). This CDR3 has 16 amino acids. The trim removed 3 bases at V and 1 base at J, leaving 5 bases unmatched. The CDR3 sequence is CASSIVPSGNTGELFF. In DNA form, the CDR3 reads TGTGCCAGTAGTATCGTCCCTAGCGGGAACACCGGGGAGCTGTTTTTT.

This chain connects TRBV5-1 to TRBJ1-1; D might be TRBD1 (6 bases). This CDR3 has 15 residues. V was cut by 4 bases and J by 0 bases, with 13 bases left in between. Germline V gene sequence: CDR1 SGHRS, CDR2 YFSETQ. The CDR3 sequence is CASSASGHMNTEAFF. The DNA of the CDR3 is TGCGCCAGCAGCGCCTCGGGACACATGAACACTGAAGCTTTCTTT.

Concerning this clone: Other DNA sequences in this specimen translate into the identical CDR3. The CDR3 region has the DNA TGTGCCAGCTCACCATCAGGGAACACTGAAGCTTTCTTT. This translates into CASSPSGNTEAFF. V and J are TRBV18 and TRBJ1-1; no clear D gene. Trimming pared 2 bases from V and 1 base from J, leaving 5 bases between. The CDR3 covers 13 residues. The V gene's germline CDR1 is KGHSH and CDR2 LQKENI.

The chain joins TRBV9 to TRBJ2-2; 7 bases line up with TRBD1. Germline V lookup: CDR1 SGDLS, CDR2 YYNGEE. The CDR3 sequence is 14 residues long. Trimming at V came to 3 bases and at J to 3 bases, leaving 2 bases not matched to a gene. CDR3 protein: CASSGTGDTGELFF. The DNA for the CDR3 is TGTGCCAGCAGCGGTACAGGGGACACCGGGGAGCTGTTTTTT.

The chain employs TRBV27 and TRBJ1-5, with TRBD1 matching 12 bases. CDR1 and CDR2 (germline): MNHEY, SMNVEV (reference sequence). The CDR3 is 18 residues long. V shed 6 bases and J 0 bases; nucleotides not matched to a gene: 9. In DNA form, the CDR3 reads TGTGCCAGCAGCGCCGGGACAGGGGGCCTTTATAGCAATCAGCCCCAGCATTTT. It is translated as CASSAGTGGLYSNQPQHF.

This chain links TRBV18 with TRBJ2-4; 8 bases match TRBD1. The CDR3 has 14 residues. J was trimmed by 4 bases and V by 3 bases; bases with no gene match: 2. Germline CDR1 KGHSH, CDR2 LQKENI. This CDR3 is CASSPRTGKNIQYF. DNA for the CDR3: TGTGCCAGCTCACCCCGGACAGGGAAAAACATTCAGTACTTC. The variable domain in full, completed from reference TRBV18 and TRBJ2-4, reads NAGVMQNPRHLVRRRGQEARLRCSPMKGHSHVYWYRQLPEEGLKFMVYLQKENIIDESGMPKERFSAEFPKEGPSILRIQQVVRGDSAAYFCASSPRTGKNIQYFGAGTRLSVL.